Listed below are T cell receptor beta chains from one sample, sequenced in a study of human T cells and chemical hapten exposure. TCRdb used MiXCR to reprocess the RACE reads, holding one entry per CDR3 protein. The table includes approximately 88,000 distinct CDR3 sequences, about an eighth detected once. The sequences come from whole blood, collected in connection with sensitization to the hapten diphenylcyclopropenone (DPC). The origin of the receptors is a woman in her forties or fifties with alopecia areata. Some clones in this sample may be carry-over from other donors' samples. Both conserved end residues are part of each CDR3.

>TRBV20-1|TRBJ1-1
CSARLGDLGAFF
>TRBV4-1|TRBJ2-7
CASSQDSVGVREQYF
>TRBV18|TRBJ2-1
CASSPSAGQGYNEQFF
>TRBV28|TRBJ1-2
CATLLTGLYGYTF
>TRBV5-5|TRBJ2-1
CASSLRHGGGEQFF
>TRBV29-1|TRBJ1-5
CSVSGSVSNQPQHF
>TRBV29-1|TRBJ1-2
CSVEEPDYGYTF
>TRBV10-2|TRBJ1-1
CASQQGNTEAFF
>TRBV20-1|TRBJ2-7
CSARTSGSYEQYF
>TRBV15|TRBJ1-1
CATSGLGPKFMNTEAFF
>TRBV10-3|TRBJ1-6
CAISERAGDNSPLHF
>TRBV6-1|TRBJ1-4
CASSENRVLFF
>TRBV5-1|TRBJ2-1
CASSIGGNEQFF
>TRBV2|TRBJ2-6
CASRFQGAAGANVLTF
>TRBV18|TRBJ2-1
CASSAVGGIWEQFF
>TRBV9|TRBJ2-7
CASSATGTPTYEQYF
>TRBV2|TRBJ1-3
CASSEDLSGNTIYF
>TRBV19|TRBJ1-2
CASSIPGTGYGYTF
>TRBV3-1|TRBJ1-6
CASSQDAVINSPLHF
>TRBV6-1|TRBJ2-3
CASSIKTIPDTQYF
>TRBV29-1|TRBJ2-6
CSVGNYSGANVLTF
>TRBV9|TRBJ1-3
CASSPTRQGYTIYF